These 30 T cell receptor beta chains originate from one sample sequenced in a study of OX40 agonist ivuxolimab in advanced cancers. The protocol was immunoSEQ multiplex PCR, while the TCRdb copy is restricted to in-frame clones and leaves out a portion. The sample comprises some 80,000 clones, 80% to 90% of which are singletons, and around 25% rests with the top ten. Sequencing was performed on CD4+ or CD8+ T cells sorted from blood, taken in a trial of the OX40 agonist ivuxolimab. These receptors were obtained from an adult with an advanced solid tumor such as melanoma, head and neck, liver or kidney cancer.

The genes are TRBV20-1 and TRBJ2-7; D is undetermined. CDR1 and CDR2 from the germline V gene are DFQATT and SNEGSKA (reference sequence). The CDR3 extends over 11 amino acids. Trimming left V 6 bases short and J 1 base short, with 7 bases between. The CDR3 DNA sequence: TGCAGTGCCATTGATTCCTACGAGCAGTACTTC. Residues: CSAIDSYEQYF.

The chain couples TRBV9 to TRBJ1-1; the D gene is possibly TRBD1 (5 bases). Trimming removed 0 bases from V and 4 bases from J, with 7 bases in between. This CDR3 has 13 amino acids. Germline values: CDR1 SGDLS, CDR2 YYNGEE. The chain's CDR3 is CASSVATGTEAFF. As DNA, the CDR3 is TGTGCCAGCAGCGTAGCTACAGGCACTGAAGCTTTCTTT.

The chain recombines TRBV6-6 with TRBJ2-7; TRBD2 might be the D (6 bases). The germline V gene has CDR1 MNHNY and CDR2 SVGAGI (reference sequence). This CDR3 spans 13 amino acids. Trimming took off 1 base at V and 6 bases at J, with 10 bases between the two ends. CDR3 DNA: TGTGCCAGCAGTTACTACGGGACTCTCGAGCAGTACTTC. The encoded protein is CASSYYGTLEQYF.

This rearrangement joins TRBV19 to TRBJ2-1; D is perhaps TRBD2 (5 bases). The CDR3 covers 17 residues. CDR1 is LNHDA, CDR2 SQIVND, per germline (reference sequence). Trimming took off 0 bases at V and 2 bases at J, with 14 bases between the two ends. The CDR3, as DNA: TGTGCCAGTAGTATAGATTATATAGGGAGTGCCTACAATGAGCAGTTCTTC. Protein: CASSIDYIGSAYNEQFF.

This chain joins TRBV29-1 and TRBJ2-2; D possibly corresponds to TRBD2 (6 bases). Germline assignment: CDR1 SQVTM and CDR2 ANQGSEA. V dropped 5 bases and J dropped 3 bases, with 10 bases sitting between them. The CDR3 spans 13 residues. For the CDR3, the DNA is TGCAGCGTTTCCGGGACTTACACCGGGGAGCTGTTTTTT. Translated: CSVSGTYTGELFF.

The genes are TRBV10-2 and TRBJ2-2; no firm D call. V was trimmed by 8 bases and J by 6 bases, leaving 16 bases between them. Germline CDR1 and CDR2: WSHSY and SAAADI. The CDR3 runs to 14 residues. The CDR3 region has the DNA TGCGCCAGCCGTCCCGGACCTTTACCCGGGGAGCTGTTTTTT. Encoded protein: CASRPGPLPGELFF.

Remarks on this clone: Other DNA sequences in this specimen translate into the identical CDR3. This rearrangement joins TRBV5-6 to TRBJ2-7, with 9 bases fitting TRBD1. This CDR3 contains 15 residues. V gave up 2 bases and J gave up 2 bases; unmatched junction bases: 5. Germline V gives CDR1 SGHDT, CDR2 YYEEEE. CDR3 nucleotide sequence: TGTGCCAGCAGCTTCCTGACAGGGGGACCCTACGAGCAGTACTTC. Amino acids: CASSFLTGGPYEQYF.

The chain is built from TRBV11-2 and TRBJ2-6; D ambiguous. From germline, CDR1 is SGHAT and CDR2 FQNNGV. This CDR3 has 16 residues. V was pared by 4 bases and J by 0 bases, with 10 bases between. In nucleotides, the CDR3 is TGTGCCAGCAGCTCGACCCCATCCTCTGGGGCCAACGTCCTGACTTTC. Amino acids: CASSSTPSSGANVLTF.

J is TRBJ2-3 and V is TRBV30; 9 bases are a match to TRBD1. In germline, CDR1 is GTSNPN, CDR2 SVGIG (reference sequence). The V segment lost 3 bases and the J segment 5 bases; nucleotides outside the gene matches: 12. The CDR3 consists of 16 residues. The CDR3 DNA reads as TGTGCCTGGAGCCCCGGGACAGGGAGGGCCTTAGATACGCAGTATTTT. This sequence encodes CAWSPGTGRALDTQYF. The variable domain in full, with the rest retrieved from reference TRBV30 and TRBJ2-3, is SQTIHQWPATLVQPVGSPLSLECTVEGTSNPNLYWYRQAAGRGLQLLFYSVGIGQISSEVPQNLSASRPQDRQFILSSKKLLLSDSGFYLCAWSPGTGRALDTQYFGPGTRLTVL.

The chain is built from TRBV7-9 and TRBJ1-1; D is undetermined. Deletions cut 2 bases from V and 5 bases from J, with 18 bases between. CDR3 length equals 16 residues. In germline, CDR1 is SEHNR, CDR2 FQNEAQ (reference sequence). CDR3 residues: CASSLSLGRVWTEAFF. Written as DNA, the CDR3 is TGTGCCAGCAGCTTATCGCTAGGGAGAGTGTGGACTGAAGCTTTCTTT. The whole variable domain, remainder taken from reference TRBV7-9 and TRBJ1-1, is DTGVSQNPRHKITKRGQNVTFRCDPISEHNRLYWYRQTLGQGPEFLTYFQNEAQLEKSRLLSDRFSAERPKGSFSTLEIQRTEQGDSAMYLCASSLSLGRVWTEAFFGQGTRLTVV.

Only one count was recorded for this clone. The chain uses TRBV6-1 and TRBJ1-5; D might be TRBD1 (5 bases). CDR3 length equals 13 residues. Germline CDR1 reads MNHNS; CDR2 reads SASEGT. V shed 2 bases and J shed 6 bases, with 8 bases lying between them. CDR3: CASSERGTQPQHF. In DNA, the CDR3 is TGTGCCAGCAGTGAAAGAGGGACTCAGCCCCAGCATTTT.

The J gene is TRBJ2-4, the V gene TRBV5-6, with a weak D call TRBD2 (6 bases). Per the germline V gene, CDR1 is SGHDT and CDR2 is YYEEEE. Between the trimmed V and J ends, which lost 0 bases and 6 bases, there was a span of 19 bases. This CDR3 is 17 amino acids long. CDR3 residues: CASSLVGGLGYGNIQYF. CDR3 sequence (DNA): TGTGCCAGCAGCTTGGTCGGGGGTTTGGGCTATGGAAACATTCAGTACTTC.

The chain has TRBV5-1 and TRBJ1-1; D is undetermined. V lost 1 base to trimming and J lost 1 base, with 8 bases between them. The CDR3 totals 14 residues. From germline, CDR1 is SGHRS and CDR2 YFSETQ. CDR3 bases: TGCGCCAGCAGCTTGAATCCAGAGAACACTGAAGCTTTCTTT. Translating gives CASSLNPENTEAFF.

The CDR3 sequence is CAISSASGNEQFF. Here the CDR3 DNA reads TGTGCCATCAGTAGCGCCTCGGGGAATGAGCAGTTCTTC. This rearrangement joins TRBV10-3 to TRBJ2-1; TRBD2 might be the D (5 bases). CDR3 length equals 13 residues. Germline CDR1 reads ENHRY; CDR2 reads SYGVKD. Deletions cut 5 bases from V and 7 bases from J, with 12 bases between.

The chain combines TRBV20-1 with TRBJ2-3; D is perhaps TRBD2 (6 bases). V was shortened by 5 bases and J by 6 bases, with 9 bases between the two germline ends. This CDR3 has 11 amino acids. Per germline, CDR1 DFQATT and CDR2 SNEGSKA (reference sequence). The CDR3 nucleotides read TGCAGTGCTCCCGCGGGGGATACGCAGTATTTT. Translation gives CSAPAGDTQYF.

The chain has TRBV6-5 and TRBJ1-4; TRBD1 matches at 7 bases. Per the germline V gene, CDR1 is MNHEY and CDR2 is SVGAGI. There are 15 residues in the CDR3. The ends lost 4 bases at V and 6 bases at J; junction bases unmatched: 8. As DNA, the CDR3 is TGTGCCAGCAGTTCCCCCGGGACAGAGGATGAAAAACTGTTTTTT. Encoded protein: CASSSPGTEDEKLFF.

The genes are TRBV5-1 and TRBJ2-3; 9 nucleotides line up with TRBD1. CDR1 and CDR2 (germline): SGHRS, YFSETQ. Germline trimming cut 4 bases from V and 11 bases from J; bases unmatched to any gene: 20. This CDR3 is built from 17 residues. The CDR3 loop reads CASSLVGSGQGLNEQYF. The CDR3 DNA sequence: TGCGCCAGCAGCCTGGTAGGATCGGGACAGGGTTTAAACGAGCAGTATTTT.

The CDR3: CASSLGVDNEKLFF. The CDR3 coding sequence is TGTGCCAGCAGTTTGGGGGTCGATAATGAAAAACTGTTTTTT. The chain employs TRBV27 and TRBJ1-4; possibly TRBD1 for D (5 bases). This CDR3 comprises 14 residues. V lost 3 bases and J lost 4, with 9 bases in between. Germline CDR1 MNHEY, CDR2 SMNVEV (reference sequence). The full variable domain, with the rest looked up from reference TRBV27 and TRBJ1-4, is EAQVTQNPRYLITVTGKKLTVTCSQNMNHEYMSWYRQDPGLGLRQIYYSMNVEVTDKGDVPEGYKVSRKEKRNFPLILESPSPNQTSLYFCASSLGVDNEKLFFGSGTQLSVL.

The gene calls are TRBV7-8 and TRBJ1-1, with 7 bases identical to TRBD1. Unmatched junction bases numbered 2, after V lost 5 bases and J lost 2 bases. CDR3 length: 13 residues. From germline, CDR1 is SGHVS and CDR2 FQNEAQ. The CDR3 DNA is TGTGCCAGCAGCCGGGACAGTAACACTGAAGCTTTCTTT. As protein: CASSRDSNTEAFF.

The CDR3 sequence: CASSTGTGGLGTEAFF. In DNA, the CDR3 is TGTGCCAGCAGTACCGGGACAGGGGGCCTTGGGACTGAAGCTTTCTTT. The chain combines TRBV5-6 with TRBJ1-1, with TRBD1 matching 12 bases. Germline-derived CDR1 and CDR2 are SGHDT and YYEEEE. This CDR3 has 16 residues. V dropped 5 bases and J dropped 5; count of bases not matched to a gene: 10.

In DNA, the CDR3 is TGTGCCAGCAGCAGCAACTATGGCTACACCTTC. This codes for CASSSNYGYTF. The V gene is TRBV5-4, the J gene TRBJ1-2; D is unresolved. CDR1 and CDR2 (germline): SGHNT, YYREEE (reference sequence). This CDR3 region has 11 residues. V dropped 4 bases and J dropped 2 bases, with 3 bases sitting between them. The full variable domain, with the rest looked up from reference TRBV5-4 and TRBJ1-2, is ETGVTQSPTHLIKTRGQQVTLRCSSQSGHNTVSWYQQALGQGPQFIFQYYREEENGRGNFPPRFSGLQFPNYSSELNVNALELDDSALYLCASSSNYGYTFGSGTRLTVV.

V usage is TRBV2 and J usage is TRBJ2-7; TRBD2 matches at 8 bases. J gave up 2 bases and V 10 bases, and 7 bases lay outside the gene matches. CDR1 and CDR2 (germline): SNHLY, FYNNEI. This CDR3 region has 13 residues. CDR3 region: CATRGGNAYEQYF. The CDR3 bases are TGTGCCACCCGGGGGGGAAACGCCTACGAGCAGTACTTC. Based on the CDR3 plus reference TRBV2 and TRBJ2-7, the full variable domain is EPEVTQTPSHQVTQMGQEVILRCVPISNHLYFYWYRQILGQKVEFLVSFYNNEISEKSEIFDDQFSVERPDGSNFTLKIRSTKLEDSAMYFCATRGGNAYEQYFGPGTRLTVT.

The chain links TRBV7-2 to TRBJ1-2; TRBD1 agrees at 9 bases. Germline V lookup: CDR1 SGHTA, CDR2 FQGNSA. This CDR3 spans 13 amino acids. J lost 8 bases, V lost 5 bases, and 6 bases had no gene match. The CDR3 region is CASSPGTGNGYTF. The CDR3 nucleotides are TGTGCCAGCAGCCCCGGGACAGGGAACGGCTACACCTTC.

A few counts support this clone. J is TRBJ2-1 and V is TRBV5-4, with 7 bases aligning to TRBD2. Germline CDR1 and CDR2: SGHNT and YYREEE (reference sequence). V gave up 1 base and J gave up 7 bases; unmatched junction bases: 8. The CDR3 sequence is 15 residues long. In DNA, the CDR3 is TGTGCCAGCAGCTTGTGGGGAGGGCCTAGAAATGAGCAGTTCTTC. It codes for CASSLWGGPRNEQFF.

The chain links TRBV7-2 to TRBJ2-7, with 10 bases lining up with TRBD1. This CDR3 is built from 14 residues. Trimming took 9 bases from V and 7 from J; bases not matched to a gene: 12. Germline V gives CDR1 SGHTA, CDR2 FQGNSA. This chain's CDR3 is CASTRGQGKLEQYF. In nucleotides, the CDR3 is TGTGCCAGTACCCGGGGACAGGGGAAATTAGAGCAGTACTTC.

The chain combines TRBV6-5 with TRBJ2-7; 10 nucleotides agree with TRBD2. The DNA end is a closer match to TRBJ2-1, so the J assignment may be wrong. Looked up from germline, CDR1 is MNHEY and CDR2 is SVGAGI. The CDR3 spans 15 residues. The CDR3 nucleotides read TGTGCCAGCAGTCTAGCGGGGGCCATTCCTTACGAGCAGTTCTTC. This sequence encodes CASSLAGAIPYEQFF.

V gene TRBV29-1 combines with J gene TRBJ2-3; 7 bases align to TRBD1. Germline loops: CDR1 SQVTM, CDR2 ANQGSEA. V shed 3 bases, J shed 3 bases, and the junction held 6 bases outside the gene matches. This CDR3 is 14 amino acids long. The CDR3 DNA follows: TGCAGCGTTGACCAGGGGGTGAGGACAGATACGCAGTATTTT. This encodes CSVDQGVRTDTQYF.

The chain carries TRBV5-1 and TRBJ2-2, with D possibly called TRBD1 or TRBD2 (5 bases each). The V and J ends lost 4 bases and 2 bases respectively, with 12 bases between them. The CDR3 extends over 15 amino acids. In germline, CDR1 is SGHRS, CDR2 YFSETQ. The CDR3 spells CASSPGTANTGELFF. CDR3 coding DNA: TGCGCCAGCAGCCCTGGGACGGCAAACACCGGGGAGCTGTTTTTT.

V usage is TRBV6-6 and J usage is TRBJ2-1; 8 nucleotides match TRBD1. Looked up from germline, CDR1 is MNHNY and CDR2 is SVGAGI (reference sequence). Trimming cost V 7 bases and J 0 bases; bases outside gene matches: 8. The CDR3 sequence is 16 residues long. As DNA, the CDR3 is TGTGCCAGCACCCAGGACAGGGCCAGCTCCTACAATGAGCAGTTCTTC. Its protein is CASTQDRASSYNEQFF.

This sequence joins TRBV15 and TRBJ2-3; D is undetermined. Deletions cut 1 base from V and 6 bases from J, with 8 bases between. Germline V lookup: CDR1 LNHNV, CDR2 YYDKDF (reference sequence). The CDR3 is 13 residues long. The CDR3 nucleotides are TGTGCCACCAGCAGAGGTCAATTGGATACGCAGTATTTT. It codes for CATSRGQLDTQYF. Looking up the rest from reference TRBV15 and TRBJ2-3 gives the full variable domain: DAMVIQNPRYQVTQFGKPVTLSCSQTLNHNVMYWYQQKSSQAPKLLFHYYDKDFNNEADTPDNFQSRRPNTSFCFLDIRSPGLGDTAMYLCATSRGQLDTQYFGPGTRLTVL.